Listed here are 16 T cell receptor beta chains from one sample, sequenced in a study of OX40 agonist ivuxolimab in advanced cancers. Only in-frame clones appear in the TCRdb table, and some are missing; sequencing was by immunoSEQ multiplex PCR. The profile covers around 41,000 clones, with 88% appearing a single time and approximately 15% taken by the ten largest. The sample here was CD4+ or CD8+ T cells sorted from blood, taken in a trial of the OX40 agonist ivuxolimab. The receptor set was obtained from an adult with an advanced solid tumor such as melanoma, head and neck, liver or kidney cancer.

The CDR3 coding sequence is TGTGCCAGCAGTTATGGGAGAGCGAACACCGGGGAGCTGTTTTTT. It is translated as CASSYGRANTGELFF. This chain uses TRBV25-1 with TRBJ2-2, with TRBD2 as a possible D gene (5 bases). V dropped 5 bases and J dropped 0 bases, with 10 bases sitting between them. This CDR3 is built from 15 residues. Germline V gene sequence: CDR1 MGHDK, CDR2 SYGVNS.

The chain combines TRBV6-6 with TRBJ1-1; 8 bases align to TRBD1. V shed 2 bases and J 6 bases; nucleotides not matched to a gene: 5. The germline CDR1 and CDR2 sequences are MNHNY and SVGAGI (reference sequence). CDR3 length: 14 residues. The CDR3 sequence: CASSYPPTGAEAFF. CDR3 DNA: TGTGCCAGCAGTTACCCTCCGACAGGGGCTGAAGCTTTCTTT.

The chain carries TRBV5-1 and TRBJ2-3; 13 nucleotides line up with TRBD2. CDR1 is SGHRS and CDR2 is YFSETQ in the germline V gene. The CDR3 spans 20 residues. The junction had 19 bases not matched to a gene; V was cut back by 7 bases and J by 2 bases. The CDR3 loop reads CASRRRRLAGGQDYTDTQYF. CDR3 in DNA: TGCGCCAGCCGGAGGCGTCGACTAGCGGGAGGCCAAGACTACACAGATACGCAGTATTTT.

This chain links TRBV6-9 with TRBJ1-1; D perhaps matches TRBD1 (5 bases). V lost 3 bases to trimming and J lost 1 base, with 9 bases between them. The germline gives CDR1 MNHGY, CDR2 SVAAGI. This CDR3 region has 14 residues. CDR3 sequence: CASSYEGWNTEAFF. In DNA, the CDR3 is TGTGCCAGCAGTTACGAGGGGTGGAACACTGAAGCTTTCTTT.

This clone turned up a few times. This chain links TRBV2 with TRBJ1-5; a possible D gene is TRBD1 (6 bases). The CDR3 has 13 amino acids. The V end lost 6 bases, the J end lost 3 bases, and 9 bases lay between the germline ends. Germline values: CDR1 SNHLY, CDR2 FYNNEI. The CDR3 here is CASSRTANQPQHF. DNA of the CDR3: TGTGCCAGCAGCCGGACAGCCAATCAGCCCCAGCATTTT.

V gene TRBV19 combines with J gene TRBJ2-2; TRBD2 agrees at 7 bases. The germline gives CDR1 LNHDA, CDR2 SQIVND (reference sequence). V was clipped by 6 bases and J by 2 bases; unmatched bases: 9. CDR3 size: 16 residues. In DNA form, the CDR3 reads TGTGCCAGTAGCCCTGGGGGGGGACTAAACACCGGGGAGCTGTTTTTT. Amino acid sequence: CASSPGGGLNTGELFF. The full variable domain, with the rest looked up from reference TRBV19 and TRBJ2-2, is DGGITQSPKYLFRKEGQNVTLSCEQNLNHDAMYWYRQDPGQGLRLIYYSQIVNDFQKGDIAEGYSVSREKKESFPLTVTSAQKNPTAFYLCASSPGGGLNTGELFFGEGSRLTVL.

In this sample, this clone turned up once. The chain combines TRBV19 with TRBJ2-3, with D perhaps TRBD1 or TRBD2 (5 bases each). CDR3 length: 16 residues. Germline-derived CDR1 and CDR2 are LNHDA and SQIVND (reference sequence). Trimming shortened V by 7 bases and J by 0 bases, and 17 bases separated the two germline ends. CDR3 bases: TGTGCCAGTATCCCGGGAATTGGGGGTAGCACAGATACGCAGTATTTT. As protein: CASIPGIGGSTDTQYF.

The chain couples TRBV13 to TRBJ2-3; the match to TRBD2 covers 14 bases. V shed 3 bases and J 4 bases; nucleotides not matched to a gene: 3. Germline assignment: CDR1 PRHDT and CDR2 FYEKMQ (reference sequence). The CDR3 sequence is 16 residues long. Here the CDR3 reads CASSLGLAGVADTQYF. In nucleotides, the CDR3 is TGTGCCAGCAGCTTGGGACTAGCGGGAGTCGCAGATACGCAGTATTTT.

The genes are TRBV14 and TRBJ2-5; 13 nucleotides line up with TRBD2. Germline loops: CDR1 SGHDN, CDR2 FVKESK. V lost 3 bases, J lost 3 bases, and 7 bases stayed unmatched. This CDR3 region has 17 residues. CDR3 in DNA: TGTGCCAGCAGCCACATCAGACTAGCGGGAGGTAAAGAGACCCAGTACTTC. This gives the protein CASSHIRLAGGKETQYF.

This clone has more than one count but fewer than ten. The chain links TRBV19 to TRBJ2-7; D may be TRBD2 (5 bases). Germline CDR1 is LNHDA and CDR2 is SQIVND (reference sequence). The CDR3 runs 11 residues. V was cut by 5 bases and J by 3 bases, with 5 bases left in between. This CDR3 reads CASSRGYEQYF. CDR3 DNA: TGTGCCAGTAGTCGGGGCTACGAGCAGTACTTC.

V usage is TRBV28 and J usage is TRBJ2-3; 10 nucleotides align to TRBD1. Germline V CDR1 and CDR2: MDHEN, SYDVKM. This CDR3 is 15 amino acids long. The trim removed 11 bases at V and 1 base at J, leaving 9 bases unmatched. The CDR3 coding sequence is TGTGCCGCCCGAAGCGGACAGGGGGGCACAGATACGCAGTATTTT. Encoded protein: CAARSGQGGTDTQYF.

The chain recombines TRBV15 with TRBJ2-7; 8 bases line up with TRBD1. Germline V CDR1 and CDR2: LNHNV, YYDKDF (reference sequence). CDR3 size: 16 residues. J gave up 2 bases and V 1 base, and 7 bases lay outside the gene matches. CDR3 region: CATSRVGGQEPYEQYF. The CDR3 coding sequence is TGTGCCACCAGCAGAGTTGGGGGACAGGAGCCCTACGAGCAGTACTTC.

This chain connects TRBV7-9 to TRBJ2-5; tentative D call: TRBD2 (6 bases). CDR3 length: 15 amino acids. Germline CDR1 SEHNR, CDR2 FQNEAQ (reference sequence). The germline V and J ends were trimmed by 3 bases and 2 bases, with 13 bases remaining between them. CDR3 in DNA: TGTGCCAGCAGCTTCCGCGGGGTGGTACAAGAGACCCAGTACTTC. Protein: CASSFRGVVQETQYF.

The chain links TRBV28 to TRBJ2-7; 8 bases align to TRBD1. The CDR3 has 14 amino acids. CDR1 is MDHEN and CDR2 is SYDVKM in the germline V gene. V was pared by 4 bases and J by 0 bases, with 2 bases of the junction left unmatched. The CDR3 sequence: CASSSGQGSYEQYF. CDR3 DNA: TGTGCCAGCAGTTCCGGACAGGGCTCCTACGAGCAGTACTTC.

Here the CDR3 reads CASRISRKLFF. In nucleotides, the CDR3 is TGTGCCAGCAGGATAAGTCGGAAACTGTTTTTT. V usage is TRBV6-1 and J usage is TRBJ1-4; no clear D. The V end was cut by 6 bases, the J end by 11 bases, with 10 bases between. This CDR3 region has 11 residues. The germline V gene has CDR1 MNHNS and CDR2 SASEGT.

Turning to this clone: A read error may account for a junction end that differs from germline. The V gene is TRBV5-1, the J gene TRBJ1-3; 8 bases are shared with TRBD1. The length of the CDR3 is 15 residues. Germline V gives CDR1 SGHRS, CDR2 YFSETQ. CDR3 region: CASSWTGYSGNTTYF. CDR3 coding DNA: TGCGCCAGCAGCTGGACAGGGTACTCTGGAAACACCACATATTTT.